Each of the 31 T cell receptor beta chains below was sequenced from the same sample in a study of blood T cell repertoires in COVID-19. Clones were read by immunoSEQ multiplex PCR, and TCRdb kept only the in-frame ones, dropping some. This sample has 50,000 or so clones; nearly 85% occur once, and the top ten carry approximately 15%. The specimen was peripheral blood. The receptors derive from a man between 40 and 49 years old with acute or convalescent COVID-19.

The CDR3 DNA reads as TGTGCCAGCAGCGGTGCCCGGCGGGTGAGCTCCTACAATGAGCAGTTCTTC. Translating it yields CASSGARRVSSYNEQFF. The V gene is TRBV9, the J gene TRBJ2-1, with a weak D call TRBD2 (5 bases). Trimming took off 3 bases at V and 0 bases at J, with 16 bases between the two ends. The CDR3 has 17 residues. Germline V lookup: CDR1 SGDLS, CDR2 YYNGEE.

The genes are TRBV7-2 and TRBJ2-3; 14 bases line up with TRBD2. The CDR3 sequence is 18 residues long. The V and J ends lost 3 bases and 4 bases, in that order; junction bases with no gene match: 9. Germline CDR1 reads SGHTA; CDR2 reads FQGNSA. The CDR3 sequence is CASSFRGLAGDGADTQYF. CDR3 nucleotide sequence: TGTGCCAGCAGCTTCCGGGGACTAGCGGGGGACGGTGCAGATACGCAGTATTTT.

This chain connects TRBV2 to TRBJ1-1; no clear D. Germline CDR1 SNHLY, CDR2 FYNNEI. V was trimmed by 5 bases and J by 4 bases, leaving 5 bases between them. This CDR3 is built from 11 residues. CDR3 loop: CASSRGTEAFF. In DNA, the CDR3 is TGTGCCAGCAGTCGGGGCACTGAAGCTTTCTTT.

The CDR3: CASSQVRSGGRQETQYF. For the CDR3, the DNA is TGTGCCAGCAGCCAAGTAAGGTCGGGAGGGAGACAAGAGACCCAGTACTTC. The gene calls are TRBV3-1 (or the pseudogene TRBV3-2) and TRBJ2-5; the match to TRBD2 covers 8 bases. V was pared by 1 base and J by 2 bases, with 9 bases of the junction left unmatched. This CDR3 has 17 residues. Germline V CDR1 and CDR2: LGHDT, YNNKEL (reference sequence).

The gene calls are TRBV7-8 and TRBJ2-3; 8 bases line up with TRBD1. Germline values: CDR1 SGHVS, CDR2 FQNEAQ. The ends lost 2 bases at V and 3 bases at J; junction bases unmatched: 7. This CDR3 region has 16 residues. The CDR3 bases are TGTGCCAGCAGCTTATCTCGCAGGGGGCCTACAGATACGCAGTATTTT. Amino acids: CASSLSRRGPTDTQYF.

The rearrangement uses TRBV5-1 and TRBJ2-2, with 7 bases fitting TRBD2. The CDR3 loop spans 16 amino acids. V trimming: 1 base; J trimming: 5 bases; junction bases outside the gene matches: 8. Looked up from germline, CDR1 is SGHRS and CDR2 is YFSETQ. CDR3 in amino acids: CASSLMAGVRTGELFF. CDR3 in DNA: TGCGCCAGCAGCTTGATGGCGGGAGTTCGGACCGGGGAGCTGTTTTTT.

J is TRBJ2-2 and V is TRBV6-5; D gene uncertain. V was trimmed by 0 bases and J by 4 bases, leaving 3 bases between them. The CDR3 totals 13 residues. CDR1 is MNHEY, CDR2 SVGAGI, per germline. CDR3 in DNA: TGTGCCAGCAGTTACTCCAGCACCGGGGAGCTGTTTTTT. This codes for CASSYSSTGELFF.

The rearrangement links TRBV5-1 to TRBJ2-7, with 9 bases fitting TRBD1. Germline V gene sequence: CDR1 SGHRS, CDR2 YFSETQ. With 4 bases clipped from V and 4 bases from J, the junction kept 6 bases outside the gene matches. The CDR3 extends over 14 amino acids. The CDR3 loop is CASSRTGQGYEQYF. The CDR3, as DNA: TGCGCCAGCAGCCGCACGGGACAGGGATACGAGCAGTACTTC.

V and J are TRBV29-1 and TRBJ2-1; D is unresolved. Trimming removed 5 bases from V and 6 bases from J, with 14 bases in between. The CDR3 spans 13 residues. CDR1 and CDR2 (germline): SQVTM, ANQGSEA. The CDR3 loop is CSVMLRVGNEQFF. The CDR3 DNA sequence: TGCAGCGTTATGTTACGCGTTGGCAATGAGCAGTTCTTC.

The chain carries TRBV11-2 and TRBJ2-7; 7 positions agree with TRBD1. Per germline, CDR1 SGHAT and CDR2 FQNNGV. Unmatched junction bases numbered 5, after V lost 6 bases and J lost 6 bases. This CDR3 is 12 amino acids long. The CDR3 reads CASSRKGAEQYV. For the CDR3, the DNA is TGTGCCAGCAGTAGAAAGGGGGCCGAGCAGTACGTC.

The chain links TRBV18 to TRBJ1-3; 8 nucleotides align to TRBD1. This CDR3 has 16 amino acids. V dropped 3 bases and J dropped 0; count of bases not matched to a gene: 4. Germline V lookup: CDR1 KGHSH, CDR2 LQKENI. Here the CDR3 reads CASSPDQGASGNTIYF. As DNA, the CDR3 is TGTGCCAGCTCACCCGATCAGGGGGCCTCTGGAAACACCATATATTTT. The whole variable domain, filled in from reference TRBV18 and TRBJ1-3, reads NAGVMQNPRHLVRRRGQEARLRCSPMKGHSHVYWYRQLPEEGLKFMVYLQKENIIDESGMPKERFSAEFPKEGPSILRIQQVVRGDSAAYFCASSPDQGASGNTIYFGEGSWLTVV.

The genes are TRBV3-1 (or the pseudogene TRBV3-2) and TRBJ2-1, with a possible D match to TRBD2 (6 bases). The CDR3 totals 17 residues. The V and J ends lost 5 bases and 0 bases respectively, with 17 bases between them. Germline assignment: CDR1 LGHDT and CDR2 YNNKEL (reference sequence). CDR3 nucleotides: TGTGCCAGCAGCGGAGGGGCCTCATCGAGCTCCTACAATGAGCAGTTCTTC. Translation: CASSGGASSSSYNEQFF.

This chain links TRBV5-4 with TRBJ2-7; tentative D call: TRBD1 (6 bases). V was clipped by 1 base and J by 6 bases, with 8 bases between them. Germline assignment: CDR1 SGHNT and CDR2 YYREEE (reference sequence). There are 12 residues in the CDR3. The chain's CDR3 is CASSLTGSEQYF. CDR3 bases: TGTGCCAGCAGCTTGACAGGGAGCGAGCAGTACTTC.

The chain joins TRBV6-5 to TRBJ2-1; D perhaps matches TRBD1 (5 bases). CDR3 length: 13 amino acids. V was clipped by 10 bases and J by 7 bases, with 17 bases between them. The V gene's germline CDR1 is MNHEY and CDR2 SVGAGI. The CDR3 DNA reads TGTGCCACCGTCGGGTCAGGGATGAATGAGCAGTTCTTC. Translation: CATVGSGMNEQFF.

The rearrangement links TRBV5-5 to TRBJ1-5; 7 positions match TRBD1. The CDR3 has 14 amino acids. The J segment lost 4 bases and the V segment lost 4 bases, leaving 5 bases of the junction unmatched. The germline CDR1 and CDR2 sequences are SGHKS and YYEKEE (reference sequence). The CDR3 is CASSPWDSNQPQHF. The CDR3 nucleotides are TGTGCCAGCAGCCCCTGGGACAGTAATCAGCCCCAGCATTTT. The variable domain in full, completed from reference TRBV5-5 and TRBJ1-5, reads DAGVTQSPTHLIKTRGQQVTLRCSPISGHKSVSWYQQVLGQGPQFIFQYYEKEERGRGNFPDRFSARQFPNYSSELNVNALLLGDSALYLCASSPWDSNQPQHFGDGTRLSIL.

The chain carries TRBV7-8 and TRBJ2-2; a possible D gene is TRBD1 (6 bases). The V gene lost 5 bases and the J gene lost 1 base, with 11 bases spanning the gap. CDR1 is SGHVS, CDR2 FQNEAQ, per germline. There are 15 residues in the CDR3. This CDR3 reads CASSAQGLNTGELFF. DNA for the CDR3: TGTGCCAGCAGCGCACAGGGCCTGAACACCGGGGAGCTGTTTTTT.

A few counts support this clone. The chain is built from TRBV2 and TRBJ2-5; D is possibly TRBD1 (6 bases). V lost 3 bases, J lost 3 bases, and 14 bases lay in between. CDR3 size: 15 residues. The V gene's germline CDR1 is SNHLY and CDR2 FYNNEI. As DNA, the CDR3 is TGTGCCAGCAGTGACCCCCCGACAGGAGAAGAGACCCAGTACTTC. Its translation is CASSDPPTGEETQYF.

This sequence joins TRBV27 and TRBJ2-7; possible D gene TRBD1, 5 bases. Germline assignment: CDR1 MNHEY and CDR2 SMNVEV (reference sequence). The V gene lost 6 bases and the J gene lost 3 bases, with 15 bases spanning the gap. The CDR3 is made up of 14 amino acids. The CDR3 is CASSPVDMVYEQYF. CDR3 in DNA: TGTGCCAGCAGCCCCGTGGACATGGTCTACGAGCAGTACTTC.

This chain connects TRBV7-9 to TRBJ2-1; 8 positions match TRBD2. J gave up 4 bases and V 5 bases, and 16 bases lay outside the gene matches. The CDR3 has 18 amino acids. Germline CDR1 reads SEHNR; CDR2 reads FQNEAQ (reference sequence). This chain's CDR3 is CASSRDTRRGAAYNEQFF. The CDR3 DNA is TGTGCCAGCAGCCGAGATACCCGGCGGGGGGCGGCTTACAATGAGCAGTTCTTC.

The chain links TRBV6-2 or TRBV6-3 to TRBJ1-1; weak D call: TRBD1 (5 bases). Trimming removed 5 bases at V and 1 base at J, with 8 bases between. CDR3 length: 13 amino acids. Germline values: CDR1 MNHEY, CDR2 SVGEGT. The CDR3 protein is CASSLQGNTEAFF. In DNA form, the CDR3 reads TGTGCCAGCAGTCTTCAGGGGAACACTGAAGCTTTCTTT.

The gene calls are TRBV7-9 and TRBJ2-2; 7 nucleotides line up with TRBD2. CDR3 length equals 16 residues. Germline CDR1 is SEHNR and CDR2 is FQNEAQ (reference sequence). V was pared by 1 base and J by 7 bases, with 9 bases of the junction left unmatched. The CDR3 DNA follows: TGTGCCAGCAGCTTAGGAACCGGGAGGTCCGGCGGGGAGCTGTTTTTT. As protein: CASSLGTGRSGGELFF.

CDR3 sequence (DNA): TGTGCCTGGAGTGGACAGGGCAACACTGAAGCTTTCTTT. Translated, it gives CAWSGQGNTEAFF. The chain links TRBV30 to TRBJ1-1, with 7 bases lining up with TRBD1. The germline V gene encodes CDR1 GTSNPN and CDR2 SVGIG (reference sequence). The CDR3 is 13 residues long. V was pared by 1 base and J by 2 bases, with 1 base of the junction left unmatched.

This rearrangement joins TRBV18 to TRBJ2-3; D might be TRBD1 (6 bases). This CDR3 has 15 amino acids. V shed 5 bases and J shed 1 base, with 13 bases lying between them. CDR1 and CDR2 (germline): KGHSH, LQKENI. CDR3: CASSVFEGGTDTQYF. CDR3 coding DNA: TGTGCCAGCTCAGTCTTCGAGGGGGGCACAGATACGCAGTATTTT. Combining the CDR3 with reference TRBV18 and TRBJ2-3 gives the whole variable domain NAGVMQNPRHLVRRRGQEARLRCSPMKGHSHVYWYRQLPEEGLKFMVYLQKENIIDESGMPKERFSAEFPKEGPSILRIQQVVRGDSAAYFCASSVFEGGTDTQYFGPGTRLTVL.

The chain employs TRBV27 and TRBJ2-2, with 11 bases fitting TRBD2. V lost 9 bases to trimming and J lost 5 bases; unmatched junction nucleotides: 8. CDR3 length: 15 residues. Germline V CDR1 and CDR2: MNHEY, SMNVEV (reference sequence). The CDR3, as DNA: TGTGCCAGTCACGGACTAGCGGGTATTACCGGGGAGCTGTTTTTT. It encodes CASHGLAGITGELFF.

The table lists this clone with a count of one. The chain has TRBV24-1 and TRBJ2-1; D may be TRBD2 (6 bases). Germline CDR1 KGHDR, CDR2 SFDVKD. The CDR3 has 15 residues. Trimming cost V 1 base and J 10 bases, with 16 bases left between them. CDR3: CATSDFGSGAHEQFF. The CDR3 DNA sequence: TGTGCCACCAGTGATTTTGGTAGCGGAGCCCACGAGCAGTTCTTC.

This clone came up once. As DNA, the CDR3 is TGTGCCAGCAGTTCGGACAGGGCGAACTATGGCTACACCTTC. Translated: CASSSDRANYGYTF. J is TRBJ1-2 and V is TRBV6-5, with 8 bases lining up with TRBD1. V lost 4 bases to trimming and J lost 2 bases; unmatched junction nucleotides: 3. The CDR3 extends over 14 amino acids. From germline, CDR1 is MNHEY and CDR2 SVGAGI.

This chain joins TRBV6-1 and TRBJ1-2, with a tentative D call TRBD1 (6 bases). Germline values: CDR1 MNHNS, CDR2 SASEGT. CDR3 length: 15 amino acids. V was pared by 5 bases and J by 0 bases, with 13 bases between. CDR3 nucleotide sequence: TGTGCCAGCAGTCGTTACAGGGAACCTAACTATGGCTACACCTTC. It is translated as CASSRYREPNYGYTF.

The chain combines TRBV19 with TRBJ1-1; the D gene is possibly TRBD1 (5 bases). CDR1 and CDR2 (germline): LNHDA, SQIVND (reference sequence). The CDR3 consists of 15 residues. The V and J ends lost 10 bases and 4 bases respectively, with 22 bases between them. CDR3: CATSGRKLGTTEAFF. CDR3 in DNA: TGTGCCACCTCCGGGAGAAAATTAGGGACCACTGAAGCTTTCTTT.

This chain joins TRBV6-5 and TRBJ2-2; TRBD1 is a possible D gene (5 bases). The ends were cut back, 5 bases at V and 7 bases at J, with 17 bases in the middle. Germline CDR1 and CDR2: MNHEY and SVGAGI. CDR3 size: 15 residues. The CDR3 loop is CASSLVGRRDGELFF. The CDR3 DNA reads TGTGCCAGCAGTCTAGTGGGGCGCAGGGACGGGGAGCTGTTTTTT.

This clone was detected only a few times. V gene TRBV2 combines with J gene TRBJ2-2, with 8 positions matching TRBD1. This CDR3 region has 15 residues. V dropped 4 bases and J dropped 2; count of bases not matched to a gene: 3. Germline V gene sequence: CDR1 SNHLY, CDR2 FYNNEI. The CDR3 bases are TGTGCCAGCAGTGGGACAGGGAAAAACACCGGGGAGCTGTTTTTT. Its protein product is CASSGTGKNTGELFF.

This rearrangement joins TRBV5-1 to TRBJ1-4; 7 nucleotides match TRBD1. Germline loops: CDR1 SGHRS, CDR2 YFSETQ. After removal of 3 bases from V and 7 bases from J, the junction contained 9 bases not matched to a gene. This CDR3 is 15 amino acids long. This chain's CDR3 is CASSWATGMTEKLFF. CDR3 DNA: TGCGCCAGCAGCTGGGCGACAGGGATGACTGAAAAACTGTTTTTT.